This T cell receptor beta chain originates from a study of beta chain features in type 1 diabetes. Averaging roughly 0.12 L, one heparinised blood draw came from each individual donor. Reverse transcription of all isolated RNA meant that expressed TCRB transcripts were sequenced. Some clones are missing from TCRdb's copy, which holds only in-frame ones; the method was immunoSEQ multiplex PCR. Seen here are around 140,000 clones, roughly 10% observed once, and the top ten hold 0.5% to 0.65%. Concerning this clone itself: The antigen remains undetermined.

Whole-study findings and limits: VDJ junctions sequenced from type 1 diabetes patients showed fewer insertions and more deletions. The naive, central memory and Treg TCRB repertoires of patients appeared to be more similar to one another than those of healthy donors.

Sample: central memory CD4+ T cells from blood. This clonotype was sampled from a woman in her 40s in good health.

The CDR3 spells CASSESMDRTLTRNQPQHF. The CDR3 bases are TGCGCCAGCAGTGAGTCTATGGACAGGACCTTGACTCGCAATCAGCCCCAGCATTTT. The rearrangement links TRBV10-1 to TRBJ1-5, with 7 bases that match TRBD1. V dropped 0 bases and J dropped 2; count of bases not matched to a gene: 13. The CDR3 is 19 amino acids. Germline values: CDR1 WNHNN, CDR2 SYGVQD (reference sequence).